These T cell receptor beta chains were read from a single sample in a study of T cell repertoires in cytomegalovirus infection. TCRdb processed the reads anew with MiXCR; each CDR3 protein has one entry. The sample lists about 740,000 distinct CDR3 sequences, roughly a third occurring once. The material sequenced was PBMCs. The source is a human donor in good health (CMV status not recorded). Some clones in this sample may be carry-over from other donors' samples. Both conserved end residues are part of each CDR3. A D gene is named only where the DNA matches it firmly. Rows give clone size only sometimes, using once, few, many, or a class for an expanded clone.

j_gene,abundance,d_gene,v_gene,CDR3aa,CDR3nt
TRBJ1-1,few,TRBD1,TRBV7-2,CASSLTGGSNTEAFF,TGTGCCAGCAGCCTAACAGGGGGTTCGAACACTGAAGCTTTCTTT
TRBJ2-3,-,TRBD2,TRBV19,CASSLGLAGWPDTQYF,TGTGCCAGTAGTCTGGGACTAGCGGGATGGCCCGATACGCAGTATTTT
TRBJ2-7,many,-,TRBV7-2,CASSLVGDLAYEQYF,TGTGCCAGCAGCTTAGTAGGGGACCTAGCCTACGAGCAGTACTTC
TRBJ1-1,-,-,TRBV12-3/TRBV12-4,CASSGGTGGLMNTEAFF,TGTGCCAGCAGTGGCGGGACTGGTGGACTCATGAACACTGAAGCTTTCTTT
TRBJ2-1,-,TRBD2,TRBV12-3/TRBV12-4,CASRFGRLAGSVQFF,TGTGCCAGCAGATTCGGTAGGCTAGCGGGGTCGGTGCAGTTCTTC
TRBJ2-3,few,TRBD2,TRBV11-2,CASSRGGYTQYF,TGTGCCAGCAGCCGGGGGGGATATACGCAGTATTTT
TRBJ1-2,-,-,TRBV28,CASTPEGSFFNYGYTF,TGTGCCAGCACCCCCGAGGGGTCTTTCTTTAACTATGGCTACACCTTC
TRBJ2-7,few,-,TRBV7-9,CASSFGKGEQYF,TGTGCCAGCAGCTTCGGGAAAGGCGAGCAGTACTTC
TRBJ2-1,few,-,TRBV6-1,CASSEFGRGIYNEQFF,TGTGCCAGCAGTGAATTCGGCAGGGGTATCTACAATGAGCAGTTCTTC
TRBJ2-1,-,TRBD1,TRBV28,CASSSRDRIGHSYNEQFF,TGTGCCAGCAGTTCCCGGGACAGGATTGGCCATTCCTACAATGAGCAGTTCTTC
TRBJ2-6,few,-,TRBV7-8,CASIYGDNGANVLTF,TGTGCCAGCATCTACGGGGACAATGGGGCCAACGTCCTGACTTTC
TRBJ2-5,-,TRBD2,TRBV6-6,CAGRGTSGSTPQYF,TGTGCCGGGCGGGGGACTAGCGGGAGCACACCCCAGTACTTC
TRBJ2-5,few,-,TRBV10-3,CAISESGPGETQYF,TGTGCCATCAGTGAGTCGGGACCGGGGGAGACCCAGTACTTC
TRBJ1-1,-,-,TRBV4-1,CASSRGPGLGTEAFF,TGCGCCAGCAGCCGGGGACCAGGGTTAGGCACTGAAGCTTTCTTT
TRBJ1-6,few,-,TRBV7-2,CASSLAGARLGSPLHF,TGTGCCAGCAGCTTAGCGGGGGCCCGTCTAGGATCACCCCTCCACTTT
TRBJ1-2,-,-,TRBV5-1,CASSLNGGSYGYTF,TGCGCCAGCAGCTTGAATGGGGGTAGCTATGGCTACACCTTC
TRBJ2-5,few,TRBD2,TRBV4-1,CASSQDSGGRETQYF,TGCGCCAGCAGCCAGGATAGCGGGGGCCGAGAGACCCAGTACTTC
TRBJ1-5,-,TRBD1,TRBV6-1,CASREGPGTGGNQPQHF,TGTGCCAGCAGAGAGGGGCCCGGGACAGGGGGCAATCAGCCCCAGCATTTT
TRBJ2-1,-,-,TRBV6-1,CASSTDSGTASREQFF,TGTGCCAGCAGTACAGATTCCGGGACGGCGTCGCGTGAGCAGTTCTTC
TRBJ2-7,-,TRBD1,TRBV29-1,CSVVPADRDYEQYF,TGCAGCGTTGTGCCCGCGGACAGGGACTACGAGCAGTACTTC
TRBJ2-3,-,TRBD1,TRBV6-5,CASSNRGVATDTQYF,TGTGCCAGCAGTAACAGGGGAGTGGCCACAGATACGCAGTATTTT
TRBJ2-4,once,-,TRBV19,CASSMLAAKNIQYF,TGTGCCAGTAGTATGTTAGCGGCCAAAAACATTCAGTACTTC
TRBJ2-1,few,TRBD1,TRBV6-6,CASRADRANEQFF,TGTGCCAGCAGGGCGGACAGGGCGAATGAGCAGTTCTTC
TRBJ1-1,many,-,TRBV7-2,CASSARGGDLNTEAFF,TGTGCCAGCAGCGCTAGGGGGGGAGACCTGAACACTGAAGCTTTCTTT
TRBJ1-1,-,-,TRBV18,CASSSHRQSMNTEAFF,TGTGCCAGCTCATCCCATCGGCAGTCCATGAACACTGAAGCTTTCTTT